A selection of T cell receptor beta chains follows, all from one sample in a study of blood T cells in healthy people across ages. A single record per CDR3 protein comes from TCRdb applying MiXCR to the 5' RACE reads. The profile shows roughly 1,700,000 distinct CDR3 sequences, about 30% of them singletons. The source material was blood. These receptors came from a woman between 25 and 40 years old in good health. Each CDR3 is given with its conserved first and last residue. D genes are given only for firm matches. Not all rows give a size; the values are once, few, many and, for expanded clones, a class.

>NA|TRBV3-1|TRBJ2-3|few
TGTGCCAGCAGCCAATTGGGAGATACGCAGTATTTT
CASSQLGDTQYF
>NA|TRBV2|TRBJ1-4|NA
TGTGCCAGCAGTGAATTGGAGGGGGGAGAAAAACTGTTTTTT
CASSELEGGEKLFF
>TRBD1|TRBV14|TRBJ1-2|few
TGTGCCAGCAGCCAGGCCAGGGGGTATGACTATGGCTACACCTTC
CASSQARGYDYGYTF
>NA|TRBV15|TRBJ1-2|few
TGTGCCACCAGCAGAGTTCCAGTTAACTATGGCTACACCTTC
CATSRVPVNYGYTF
>NA|TRBV29-1|TRBJ2-7|few
TGCAGCGTTGAAGCCTCTAGTTACGAGCAGTACTTC
CSVEASSYEQYF
>TRBD2|TRBV25-1|TRBJ2-5|NA
TGTGCCAGCAGTGAATATAAGGGGACTAGGGGTGAGACCCAGTACTTC
CASSEYKGTRGETQYF
>NA|TRBV3-1|TRBJ1-4|NA
TGTGCCAGCAGCCAAACCCGAGCTAATGAAAAACTGTTTTTT
CASSQTRANEKLFF
>NA|TRBV6-4|TRBJ2-3|NA
TGTGCCAGCAGTGACTATTCCACCGGGATGTGTTTT
CASSDYSTGMCF
>NA|TRBV12-3/TRBV12-4|TRBJ1-2|few
TGTGCCAGCAGTGACGGGGGAGGCTACACCTTC
CASSDGGGYTF
>TRBD1|TRBV6-2/TRBV6-3|TRBJ2-1|NA
TGTGTCAGCAGTGGGACAGGGAGGCGGAATGAGCAGTTCTTC
CVSSGTGRRNEQFF
>NA|TRBV2|TRBJ2-7|few
TGTGCCAGCAGTGAAGACCCGGCCAGCACCTACGAGCAGTACTTC
CASSEDPASTYEQYF
>NA|TRBV7-9|TRBJ2-7|few
TGTGCCAGCAGCTTAATAGATGACGAGCAGTACTTC
CASSLIDDEQYF
>TRBD2|TRBV2|TRBJ2-5|NA
TGTGCCAGCAGTGATGACGCTAGCGGGACTCTTCAAGAGACCCAGTACTTC
CASSDDASGTLQETQYF
>NA|TRBV7-9|TRBJ1-2|NA
TGTGCCAGCAGCTTAGCTGTCTATGGCTACACCTTC
CASSLAVYGYTF
>NA|TRBV5-1|TRBJ2-7|few
TGCTCCAGCAGCCCCAATGGGGTCGGATATGAGCAGTACTTC
CSSSPNGVGYEQYF
>NA|TRBV7-9|TRBJ2-1|once
TGTGCCAGCAGCTTAGGGAGGGGAGGAAAGTTCTTC
CASSLGRGGKFF
>NA|TRBV4-2|TRBJ2-3|few
TGTGCCAGCAGCTCGGATGGGCGGAGCACAGATACGCAGTATTTT
CASSSDGRSTDTQYF
>TRBD1|TRBV27|TRBJ2-5|NA
TGTGCCAGCAGAGGAGAGACAGGGGTGGTTGAGACCCAGTACTTC
CASRGETGVVETQYF
>NA|TRBV20-1|TRBJ2-3|NA
TGCAGTGCTAACTCCCCCCCAGATACGCAGTATTTT
CSANSPPDTQYF
>NA|TRBV20-1|TRBJ2-7|NA
TGCAGTGCCCAGGACGCAATGTCCTACGAGCAGTACTTC
CSAQDAMSYEQYF
>NA|TRBV15|TRBJ2-5|many
TGTGCCACCAGCAGACCGTATGCAGGGGTAGAGACCCAGTACTTC
CATSRPYAGVETQYF
>TRBD2|TRBV5-5|TRBJ2-2|NA
TGTGCCGGCCGTCAGCCGGGGGGGCTCAGCACCGGGGAGCTGTTTTTT
CAGRQPGGLSTGELFF
>NA|TRBV12-3/TRBV12-4|TRBJ1-5|few
TGTGCCAGCTGCTCGCAGGGAAATCAGCCCCAGCATTTT
CASCSQGNQPQHF
>NA|TRBV30|TRBJ1-2|few
TGTGCCTGGAGTTCAGGGTCTAACTATGGCTACACCTTC
CAWSSGSNYGYTF
>TRBD1|TRBV5-1|TRBJ1-6|few
TGCGCCAGCAGCTTGGGTATGAGAAGGACAGGGGACTCACCCCTCCACTTT
CASSLGMRRTGDSPLHF
>TRBD2|TRBV29-1|TRBJ2-3|NA
TGCAGCGTTGGGCTAGCGGGAGGATCTGATACGCAGTATTTT
CSVGLAGGSDTQYF
>NA|TRBV25-1|TRBJ2-1|many
TGTGCCAGCAGTGACTCCGGTGTCTCCTACAATGAGCAGTTCTTC
CASSDSGVSYNEQFF
>NA|TRBV12-3/TRBV12-4|TRBJ2-7|few
TGTGCCAGCAGTTTAGGCTGGACCTACAATGAGCAGTACTTC
CASSLGWTYNEQYF
>NA|TRBV20-1|TRBJ2-5|few
TGCAGTGCTAGAGGAACTGGAGGGGAGACCCAGTACTTC
CSARGTGGETQYF
>TRBD2|TRBV5-1|TRBJ2-5|few
TGCGCCAGCAGCTTCGATAGCGGGGGCCCCAATGAGCAGTACTTC
CASSFDSGGPNEQYF
>NA|TRBV7-2|TRBJ2-2|NA
TGTGCCAGCAGCGCCCGACTAAGCGGCACCGGGGAGCTGTTTTTT
CASSARLSGTGELFF
>NA|TRBV7-6|TRBJ2-7|NA
TGTGCCAGCAGCCCGGGTCGGTGGAACGAGCAGTACTTC
CASSPGRWNEQYF
>TRBD1|TRBV30|TRBJ2-7|few
TGTGCCTGGGGGCGACAGGGTTTCGAGCAGTACTTC
CAWGRQGFEQYF
>TRBD2|TRBV27|TRBJ2-1|few
TGTGCCAGCAGTTCATATAGGCGGGAGGCCCCGTACAATGAGCAGTTCTTC
CASSSYRREAPYNEQFF
>NA|TRBV6-4|TRBJ2-1|few
TGTGCCAGCAGTTCAACCTCGACTGGCGAGCAGTTCTTC
CASSSTSTGEQFF
>NA|TRBV28|TRBJ2-7|many
TGTGCCAGCAGTTTTGTGGGGACCTCCTACGAGCAGTACTTC
CASSFVGTSYEQYF
>TRBD1|TRBV24-1|TRBJ2-2|NA
TGTGCCACCCAGACAGGGGACGCCACCGGGGAGCTGTTTTTT
CATQTGDATGELFF
>NA|TRBV3-1|TRBJ2-7|NA
TGTGCCAGCAGCGCGAAAGGGAGGTTTTCCTACGAGCAGTACTTC
CASSAKGRFSYEQYF
>TRBD2|TRBV10-1|TRBJ2-7|NA
TGCGCCAGCAGTGAGTTCACGACTAGCGGGAGGTTCTACAATGAGCAGTACTTC
CASSEFTTSGRFYNEQYF
>NA|TRBV7-6|TRBJ2-2|few
TGTGCCAGCAGCTTAGCCCTTCGAGGGGGGGGGCTCACCGGGGAGCTGTTTTTT
CASSLALRGGGLTGELFF